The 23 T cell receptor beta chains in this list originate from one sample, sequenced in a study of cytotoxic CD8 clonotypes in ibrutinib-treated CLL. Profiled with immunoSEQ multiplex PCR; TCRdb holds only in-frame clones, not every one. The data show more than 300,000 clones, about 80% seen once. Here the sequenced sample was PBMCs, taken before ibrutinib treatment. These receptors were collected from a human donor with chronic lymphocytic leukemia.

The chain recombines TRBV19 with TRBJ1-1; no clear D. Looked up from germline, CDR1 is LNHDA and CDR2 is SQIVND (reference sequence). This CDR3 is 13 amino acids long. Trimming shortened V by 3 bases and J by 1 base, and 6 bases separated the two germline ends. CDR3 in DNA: TGTGCCAGTAGTATGAACAAGAACACTGAAGCTTTCTTT. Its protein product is CASSMNKNTEAFF.

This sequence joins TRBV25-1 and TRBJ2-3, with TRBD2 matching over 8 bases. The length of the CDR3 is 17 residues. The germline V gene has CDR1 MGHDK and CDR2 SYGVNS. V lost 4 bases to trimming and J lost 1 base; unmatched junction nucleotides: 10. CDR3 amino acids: CASSATLPAGGTDTQYF. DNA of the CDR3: TGTGCCAGCAGTGCAACCCTCCCAGCGGGAGGCACAGATACGCAGTATTTT.

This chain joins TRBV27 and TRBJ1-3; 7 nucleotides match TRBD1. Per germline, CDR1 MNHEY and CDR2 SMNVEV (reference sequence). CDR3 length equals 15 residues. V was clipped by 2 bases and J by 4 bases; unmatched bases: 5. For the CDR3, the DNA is TGTGCCAGCAGTTTAGTACAGGGGCTCGGAAACACCATATATTTT. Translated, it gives CASSLVQGLGNTIYF.

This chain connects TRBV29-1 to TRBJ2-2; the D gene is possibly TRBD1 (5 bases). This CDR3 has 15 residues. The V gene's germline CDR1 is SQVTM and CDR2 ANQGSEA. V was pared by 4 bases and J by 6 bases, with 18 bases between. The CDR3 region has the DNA TGCAGCGTTGTTGGGATACCAGGGAAGGCCGGGGAGCTGTTTTTT. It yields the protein CSVVGIPGKAGELFF.

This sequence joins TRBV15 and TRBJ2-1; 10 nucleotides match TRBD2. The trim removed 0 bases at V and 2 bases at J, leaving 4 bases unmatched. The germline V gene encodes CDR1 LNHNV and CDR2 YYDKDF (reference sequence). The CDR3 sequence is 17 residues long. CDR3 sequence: CATSRESGRAAYNEQFF. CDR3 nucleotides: TGTGCCACCAGCAGAGAGAGCGGGAGGGCCGCCTACAATGAGCAGTTCTTC.

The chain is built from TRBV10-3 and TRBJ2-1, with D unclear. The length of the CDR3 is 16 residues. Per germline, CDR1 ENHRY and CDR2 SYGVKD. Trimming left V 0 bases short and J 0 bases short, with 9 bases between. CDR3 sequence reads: CAISESAANSYNEQFF. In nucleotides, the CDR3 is TGTGCCATCAGTGAGTCGGCAGCCAACTCCTACAATGAGCAGTTCTTC.

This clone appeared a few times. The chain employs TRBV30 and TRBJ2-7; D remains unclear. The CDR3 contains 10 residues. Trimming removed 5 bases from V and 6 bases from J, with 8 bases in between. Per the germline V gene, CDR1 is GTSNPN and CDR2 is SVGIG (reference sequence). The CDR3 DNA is TGTGCCTGGCAGGTTAGCGAGCAGTACTTC. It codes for CAWQVSEQYF.

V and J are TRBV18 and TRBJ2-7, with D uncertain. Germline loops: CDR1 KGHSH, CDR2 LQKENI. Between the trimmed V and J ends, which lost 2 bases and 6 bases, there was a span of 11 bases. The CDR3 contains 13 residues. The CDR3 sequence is CASSPGSVSEQYF. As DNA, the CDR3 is TGTGCCAGCTCACCAGGGTCGGTGTCCGAGCAGTACTTC.

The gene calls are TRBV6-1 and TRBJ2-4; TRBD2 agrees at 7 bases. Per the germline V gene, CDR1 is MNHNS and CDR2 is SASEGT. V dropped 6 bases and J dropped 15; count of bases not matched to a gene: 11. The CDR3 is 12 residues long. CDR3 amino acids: CASSARPGGRYF. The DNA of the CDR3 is TGTGCCAGCAGCGCCCGACCGGGAGGTCGGTACTTC.

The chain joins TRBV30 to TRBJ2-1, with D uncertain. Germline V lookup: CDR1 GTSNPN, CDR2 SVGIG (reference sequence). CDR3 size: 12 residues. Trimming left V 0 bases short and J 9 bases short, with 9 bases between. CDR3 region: CAWSVPPVEQFF. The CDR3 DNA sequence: TGTGCCTGGAGTGTACCGCCGGTTGAGCAGTTCTTC.

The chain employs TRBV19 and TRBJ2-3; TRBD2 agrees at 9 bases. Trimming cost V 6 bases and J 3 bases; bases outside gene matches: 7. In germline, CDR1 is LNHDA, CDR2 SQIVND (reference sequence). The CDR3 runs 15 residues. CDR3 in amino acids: CASRRLAGITDTQYF. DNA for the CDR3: TGTGCCAGTAGACGTCTAGCGGGAATTACAGATACGCAGTATTTT.

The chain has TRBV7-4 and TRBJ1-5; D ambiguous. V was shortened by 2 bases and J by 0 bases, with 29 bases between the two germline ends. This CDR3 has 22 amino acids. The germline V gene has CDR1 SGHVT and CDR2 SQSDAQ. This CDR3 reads CASSLYGPRAYTSRGSNQPQHF. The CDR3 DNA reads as TGTGCCAGCAGCTTATATGGCCCCAGAGCCTACACGTCGCGGGGTAGCAATCAGCCCCAGCATTTT.

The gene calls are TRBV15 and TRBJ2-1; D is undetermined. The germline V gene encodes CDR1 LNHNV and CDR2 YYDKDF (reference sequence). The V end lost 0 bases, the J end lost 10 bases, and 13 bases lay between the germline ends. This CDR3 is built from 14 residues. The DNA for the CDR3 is TGTGCCACCAGCAGAGATTTTCTAGGGCGGGAGCAGTTCTTC. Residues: CATSRDFLGREQFF.

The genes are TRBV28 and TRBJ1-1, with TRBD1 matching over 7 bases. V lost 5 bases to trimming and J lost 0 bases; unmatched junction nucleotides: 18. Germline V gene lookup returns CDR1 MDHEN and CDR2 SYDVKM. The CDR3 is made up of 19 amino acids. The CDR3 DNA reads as TGTGCCAGCAGTCCCCTAAGGGGAACAGGGGCCGCTTTGAACACTGAAGCTTTCTTT. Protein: CASSPLRGTGAALNTEAFF.

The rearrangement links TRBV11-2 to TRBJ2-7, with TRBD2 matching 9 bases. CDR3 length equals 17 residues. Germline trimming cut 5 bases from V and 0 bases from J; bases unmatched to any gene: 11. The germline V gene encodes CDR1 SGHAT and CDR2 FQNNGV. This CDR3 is CASSPYGLATSSYEQYF. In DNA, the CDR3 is TGTGCCAGCAGCCCATATGGACTAGCGACAAGCTCCTACGAGCAGTACTTC.

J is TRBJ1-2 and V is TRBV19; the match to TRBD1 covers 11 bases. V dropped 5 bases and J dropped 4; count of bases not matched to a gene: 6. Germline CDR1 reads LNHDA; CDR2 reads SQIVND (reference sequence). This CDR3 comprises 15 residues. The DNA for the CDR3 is TGTGCCAGTAGTTCATCGGGACAGGGGGTCTATGGCTACACCTTC. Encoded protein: CASSSSGQGVYGYTF. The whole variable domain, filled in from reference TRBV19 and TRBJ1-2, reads DGGITQSPKYLFRKEGQNVTLSCEQNLNHDAMYWYRQDPGQGLRLIYYSQIVNDFQKGDIAEGYSVSREKKESFPLTVTSAQKNPTAFYLCASSSSGQGVYGYTFGSGTRLTVV.

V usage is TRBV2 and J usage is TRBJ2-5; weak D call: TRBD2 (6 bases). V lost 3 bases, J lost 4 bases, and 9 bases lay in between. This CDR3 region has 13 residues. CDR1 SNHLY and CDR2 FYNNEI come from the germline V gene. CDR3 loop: CASSDVSGETQYF. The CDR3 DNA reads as TGTGCCAGCAGTGACGTTAGCGGAGAGACCCAGTACTTC.

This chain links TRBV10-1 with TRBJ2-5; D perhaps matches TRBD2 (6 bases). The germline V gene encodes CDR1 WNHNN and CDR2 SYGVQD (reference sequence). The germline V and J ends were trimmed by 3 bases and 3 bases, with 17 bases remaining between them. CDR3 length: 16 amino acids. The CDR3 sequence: CASSDRRGGVEETQYF. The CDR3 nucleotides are TGCGCCAGCAGTGACCGGAGGGGCGGGGTTGAAGAGACCCAGTACTTC.

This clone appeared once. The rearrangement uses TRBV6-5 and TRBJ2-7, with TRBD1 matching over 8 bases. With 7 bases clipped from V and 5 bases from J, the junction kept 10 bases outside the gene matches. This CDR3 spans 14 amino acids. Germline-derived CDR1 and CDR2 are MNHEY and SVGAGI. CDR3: CASNGGQGYHEQYF. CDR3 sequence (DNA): TGTGCCAGCAATGGCGGACAGGGTTACCACGAGCAGTACTTC.

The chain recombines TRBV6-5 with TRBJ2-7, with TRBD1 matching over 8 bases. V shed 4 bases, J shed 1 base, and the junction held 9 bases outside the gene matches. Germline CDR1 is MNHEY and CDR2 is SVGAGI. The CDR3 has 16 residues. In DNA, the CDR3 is TGTGCCAGCAGTTCCCTGCAGGGGGCTTTATCCTACGAGCAGTACTTC. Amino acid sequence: CASSSLQGALSYEQYF.

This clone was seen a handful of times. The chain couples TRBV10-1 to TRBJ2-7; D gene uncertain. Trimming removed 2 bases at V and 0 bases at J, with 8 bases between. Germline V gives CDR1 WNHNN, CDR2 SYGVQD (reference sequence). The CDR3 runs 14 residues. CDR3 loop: CASSEDLSSYEQYF. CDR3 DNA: TGCGCCAGCAGTGAGGACCTGAGCTCCTACGAGCAGTACTTC.

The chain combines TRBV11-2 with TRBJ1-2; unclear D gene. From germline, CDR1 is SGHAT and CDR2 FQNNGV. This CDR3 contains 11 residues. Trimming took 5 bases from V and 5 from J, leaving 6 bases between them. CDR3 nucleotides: TGTGCCAGCAGCGCCAGTTATGGCTACACCTTC. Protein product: CASSASYGYTF.

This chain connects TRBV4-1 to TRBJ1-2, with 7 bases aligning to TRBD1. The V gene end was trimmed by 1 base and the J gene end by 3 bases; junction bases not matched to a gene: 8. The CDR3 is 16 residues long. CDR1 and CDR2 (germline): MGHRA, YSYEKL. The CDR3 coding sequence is TGCGCCAGCAGCCAAGGACAGGGAAGAGACGACTATGGCTACACCTTC. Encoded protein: CASSQGQGRDDYGYTF.